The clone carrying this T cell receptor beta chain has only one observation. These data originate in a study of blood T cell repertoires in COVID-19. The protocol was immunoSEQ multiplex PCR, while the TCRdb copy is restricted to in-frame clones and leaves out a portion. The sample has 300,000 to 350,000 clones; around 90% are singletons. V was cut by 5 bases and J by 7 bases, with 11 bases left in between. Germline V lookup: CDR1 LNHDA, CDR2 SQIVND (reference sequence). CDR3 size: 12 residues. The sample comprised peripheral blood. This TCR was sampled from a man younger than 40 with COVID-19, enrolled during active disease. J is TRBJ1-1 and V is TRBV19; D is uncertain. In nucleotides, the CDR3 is TGTGCCAGTAGTCGGGGAGAGGGTGAAGCTTTCTTT. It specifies CASSRGEGEAFF.